This T cell receptor (beta chain) was obtained from a study of Ad26.COV2.S vaccination and SARS-CoV-2 variants. Regarding treatment: 15 to 20 received Ad26.COV2.S at low or high dose, single or two shots; about 5 received placebo; per-sample allocation not given. It was on day 63 after the first vaccine or placebo injection that samples were taken. This clone has more than one count but fewer than ten. The data were produced by immunoSEQ multiplex PCR, yet TCRdb's version contains in-frame clones alone and is incomplete. The sample holds about 480,000 clones, approximately 90% seen once. The source of this sequence is a person aged 18-60 years who received the Ad26.COV2.S COVID-19 vaccine or a placebo. Sequencing used peripheral blood, obtained in a trial of Ad26.COV2.S vaccine versus placebo.

This CDR3 reads CASTLGRLGDQPQHF. The CDR3 coding sequence is TGTGCCAGCACCCTGGGTCGCCTGGGGGATCAGCCCCAGCATTTT. The chain employs TRBV19 and TRBJ1-5, with a weak D call TRBD1 (5 bases). V was trimmed by 9 bases and J by 5 bases, leaving 20 bases between them. The CDR3 is 15 residues long. CDR1 is LNHDA and CDR2 is SQIVND in the germline V gene (reference sequence).